This passage covers 15 T cell receptor beta chains from one sample sequenced in a study of shared clonotypes between healthy human individuals. Method: immunoSEQ multiplex PCR; TCRdb's copy keeps in-frame clones and lacks some. The data contain fewer than 2.5 million clones, over 85% of them singletons. The sequencing sample was made of naive CD4+ T cells from PBMCs. Subset indicated: CD45RA+ positively selected. All receptors come from a young man in good health. Some clones in this sample may be carry-over from other donors' samples.

V and J are TRBV30 and TRBJ1-2, with TRBD1 matching over 9 bases. V was pared by 5 bases and J by 4 bases, with 11 bases of the junction left unmatched. Germline V CDR1 and CDR2: GTSNPN, SVGIG (reference sequence). The CDR3 has 15 residues. Here the CDR3 reads CAWRQTGGSFYGYTF. The CDR3 region has the DNA TGTGCCTGGCGTCAAACAGGGGGCAGTTTCTATGGCTACACCTTC.

Concerning this clone: Different DNA sequences within this sample yield the same CDR3. The gene calls are TRBV5-4 and TRBJ2-7; 8 bases line up with TRBD1. Trimming removed 0 bases from V and 4 bases from J; junction bases left unmatched: 3. The CDR3 covers 14 residues. The V gene's germline CDR1 is SGHNT and CDR2 YYREEE (reference sequence). The DNA of the CDR3 is TGTGCCAGCAGCTTGGGACAGGGGATTTACGAGCAGTACTTC. Translating gives CASSLGQGIYEQYF.

This chain connects TRBV2 to TRBJ1-5; D gene uncertain. The CDR3 is 18 amino acids. Trimming removed 4 bases from V and 0 bases from J, with 19 bases in between. Germline CDR1 and CDR2: SNHLY and FYNNEI. DNA for the CDR3: TGTGCCAGCAGTGTATCACTCAAAGGAGGTAATAGCAATCAGCCCCAGCATTTT. Translating gives CASSVSLKGGNSNQPQHF.

V and J are TRBV7-9 and TRBJ2-1; TRBD2 aligns across 11 bases. Trimming removed 4 bases from V and 5 bases from J; junction bases left unmatched: 4. Germline V gene sequence: CDR1 SEHNR, CDR2 FQNEAQ (reference sequence). The CDR3 sequence is 15 residues long. The CDR3 is CASSWPGLADNEQFF. CDR3 bases: TGTGCCAGCAGCTGGCCGGGACTAGCGGACAATGAGCAGTTCTTC. The variable domain in full, completed from reference TRBV7-9 and TRBJ2-1, reads DTGVSQNPRHKITKRGQNVTFRCDPISEHNRLYWYRQTLGQGPEFLTYFQNEAQLEKSRLLSDRFSAERPKGSFSTLEIQRTEQGDSAMYLCASSWPGLADNEQFFGPGTRLTVL.

This clone was seen once. This chain connects TRBV9 to TRBJ2-1; D uncertain. This CDR3 is built from 17 residues. Germline V gene data show CDR1 as SGDLS and CDR2 as YYNGEE. Trimming shortened V by 0 bases and J by 1 base, and 14 bases separated the two germline ends. The CDR3 loop reads CASSVAGSTRSYNEQFF. CDR3 DNA: TGTGCCAGCAGCGTAGCTGGTTCCACTCGATCCTACAATGAGCAGTTCTTC.

CDR3 in amino acids: CASSSGHATDTQYF. As DNA, the CDR3 is TGTGCCAGCAGCTCAGGACACGCCACAGATACGCAGTATTTT. The V call is TRBV28, the J call TRBJ2-3; possibly TRBD1 for D (5 bases). The CDR3 length is 14 residues. The germline V and J ends were trimmed by 6 bases and 2 bases, with 12 bases remaining between them. Germline CDR1 reads MDHEN; CDR2 reads SYDVKM.

The chain carries TRBV19 and TRBJ1-2; maybe TRBD1 (5 bases). This CDR3 region has 13 residues. The V gene's germline CDR1 is LNHDA and CDR2 SQIVND (reference sequence). V was clipped by 8 bases and J by 0 bases, with 10 bases between them. The CDR3 sequence: CASEGTPNYGYTF. The CDR3 DNA follows: TGTGCCAGTGAGGGGACCCCTAACTATGGCTACACCTTC. The full variable domain, with the rest looked up from reference TRBV19 and TRBJ1-2, is DGGITQSPKYLFRKEGQNVTLSCEQNLNHDAMYWYRQDPGQGLRLIYYSQIVNDFQKGDIAEGYSVSREKKESFPLTVTSAQKNPTAFYLCASEGTPNYGYTFGSGTRLTVV.

The chain employs TRBV9 and TRBJ2-7; 7 bases align to TRBD2. The CDR3 loop spans 17 amino acids. The trim removed 4 bases at V and 3 bases at J, leaving 16 bases unmatched. CDR1 and CDR2 (germline): SGDLS, YYNGEE. CDR3 nucleotides: TGTGCCAGCAGCCCCGGGGGACTCCTAGCGGTGAGCTACGAGCAGTACTTC. Its protein product is CASSPGGLLAVSYEQYF.

V and J are TRBV6-1 and TRBJ2-6; D is ambiguous. The CDR3 loop spans 13 amino acids. Trimming took 5 bases from V and 1 from J, leaving 3 bases between them. CDR1 MNHNS and CDR2 SASEGT come from the germline V gene. CDR3 sequence (DNA): TGTGCCAGCAGTAAATCTGGGGCCAACGTCCTGACTTTC. Amino acid sequence: CASSKSGANVLTF.

V is TRBV7-3 and J is TRBJ2-3; D is unresolved. The CDR3 has 14 residues. V was pared by 5 bases and J by 0 bases, with 9 bases between. Germline V gives CDR1 SGHTA, CDR2 FQGTGA. The CDR3 DNA is TGTGCCAGCAGCCAGATGGCGAGCACAGATACGCAGTATTTT. Translation: CASSQMASTDTQYF.

A single count supports this clone. The rearrangement joins TRBV7-3 to TRBJ2-3; 8 bases map to TRBD2. The CDR3 is made up of 16 amino acids. In germline, CDR1 is SGHTA, CDR2 FQGTGA. Unmatched junction bases numbered 8, after V lost 5 bases and J lost 1 base. The CDR3 sequence is CASSQGGAGGTDTQYF. CDR3 nucleotide sequence: TGTGCCAGCAGCCAAGGTGGAGCGGGGGGCACAGATACGCAGTATTTT.

The chain couples TRBV10-3 to TRBJ1-5; D is perhaps TRBD1 (5 bases). Trimming removed 0 bases from V and 7 bases from J, with 25 bases in between. The CDR3 sequence is 19 residues long. Germline V gene data show CDR1 as ENHRY and CDR2 as SYGVKD. CDR3 DNA: TGTGCCATCAGTGAGTCGAGGCGTTACAGGCTACTAGAGGAGCAGCCCCAGCATTTT. This codes for CAISESRRYRLLEEQPQHF.

The V call is TRBV28, the J call TRBJ1-1; D uncertain. The V gene lost 6 bases and the J gene lost 3 bases, with 11 bases spanning the gap. The CDR3 sequence is 13 residues long. Germline lookup yields CDR1 MDHEN and CDR2 SYDVKM. The CDR3 DNA reads as TGTGCCAGCAGCCCGCGGCCCTACACTGAAGCTTTCTTT. It codes for CASSPRPYTEAFF.

This chain joins TRBV2 and TRBJ2-5; possibly TRBD1 or TRBD2 for D (5 bases each). V gave up 6 bases and J gave up 4 bases, with 15 bases separating them. Germline CDR1 SNHLY, CDR2 FYNNEI. The CDR3 consists of 14 residues. Written as DNA, the CDR3 is TGTGCCAGCAGGCCCGGGACGACCCCAGAGACCCAGTACTTC. Protein: CASRPGTTPETQYF.

The chain has TRBV27 and TRBJ2-2; D assignment may be TRBD1 or TRBD2 (5 bases each). CDR1 and CDR2 from the germline V gene are MNHEY and SMNVEV (reference sequence). The germline V and J ends were trimmed by 6 bases and 8 bases, with 19 bases remaining between them. This CDR3 contains 15 residues. The CDR3 DNA follows: TGTGCCAGCAGAGACCCCGGGACGCCTCCGGGGGAGCTGTTTTTT. This codes for CASRDPGTPPGELFF.